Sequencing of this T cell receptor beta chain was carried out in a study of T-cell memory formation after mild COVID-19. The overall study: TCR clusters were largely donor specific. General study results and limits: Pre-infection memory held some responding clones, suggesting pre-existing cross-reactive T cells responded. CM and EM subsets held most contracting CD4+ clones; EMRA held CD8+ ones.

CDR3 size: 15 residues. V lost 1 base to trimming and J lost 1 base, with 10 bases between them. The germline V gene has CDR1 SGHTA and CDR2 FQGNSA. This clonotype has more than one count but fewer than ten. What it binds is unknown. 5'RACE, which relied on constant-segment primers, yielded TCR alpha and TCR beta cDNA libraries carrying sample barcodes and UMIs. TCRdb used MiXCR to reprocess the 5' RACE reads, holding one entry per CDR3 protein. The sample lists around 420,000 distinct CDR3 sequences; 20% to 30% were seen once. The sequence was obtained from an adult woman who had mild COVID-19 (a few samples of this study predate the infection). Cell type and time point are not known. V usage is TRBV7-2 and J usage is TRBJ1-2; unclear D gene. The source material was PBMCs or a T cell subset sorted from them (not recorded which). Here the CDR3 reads CASSLDYQINYGYTF. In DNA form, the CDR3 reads TGTGCCAGCAGCTTAGACTATCAGATTAACTATGGCTACACCTTC.